This T cell receptor (beta chain) was found in a study of blood T cell repertoires in COVID-19. On the study more broadly: COVID-19 samples from acute and convalescent phases originated in the United States, Italy and Spain.

Residents of 24 US areas, aged roughly 18 to 89 years, made up the participants. Donors were grouped by their self-reported clinical history. The table came from immunoSEQ multiplex PCR; TCRdb's copy has only in-frame clones and leaves some out. The repertoire holds some 250,000 clones, with more than 75% as singletons. The CDR3 sequence is 13 residues long. Per the germline V gene, CDR1 is SGHRS and CDR2 is YFSETQ. V was shortened by 0 bases and J by 8 bases, with 11 bases between the two germline ends. This clonotype was obtained from a woman in her thirties or forties with acute COVID-19. The gene calls are TRBV5-1 and TRBJ1-2; possible D gene TRBD1, 6 bases. Sequenced input: PBMCs or T cells enriched from blood (not recorded which). The CDR3 spells CASSLGTDVGYTF. CDR3 in DNA: TGCGCCAGCAGCTTGGGGACAGATGTCGGCTACACCTTC. Full variable domain (rest looked up from reference TRBV5-1 and TRBJ1-2): KAGVTQTPRYLIKTRGQQVTLSCSPISGHRSVSWYQQTPGQGLQFLFEYFSETQRNKGNFPGRFSGRQFSNSRSEMNVSTLELGDSALYLCASSLGTDVGYTFGSGTRLTVV.